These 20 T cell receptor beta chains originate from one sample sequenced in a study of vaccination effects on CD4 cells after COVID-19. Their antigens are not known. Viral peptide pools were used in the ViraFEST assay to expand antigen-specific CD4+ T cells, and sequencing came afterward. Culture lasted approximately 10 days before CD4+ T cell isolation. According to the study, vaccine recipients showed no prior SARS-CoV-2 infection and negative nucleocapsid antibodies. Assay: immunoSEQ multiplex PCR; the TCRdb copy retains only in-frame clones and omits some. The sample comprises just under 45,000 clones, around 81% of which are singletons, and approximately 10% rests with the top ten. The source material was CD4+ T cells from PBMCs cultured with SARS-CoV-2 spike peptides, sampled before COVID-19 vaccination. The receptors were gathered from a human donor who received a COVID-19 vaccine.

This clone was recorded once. The CDR3 protein is CATSRNPGTGTEAFF. In DNA, the CDR3 is TGTGCCACCAGCCGAAACCCCGGGACGGGCACTGAAGCTTTCTTT. The chain has TRBV15 and TRBJ1-1; perhaps TRBD1 as D (5 bases). The CDR3 runs to 15 residues. V shed 5 bases and J shed 4 bases, with 17 bases lying between them. CDR1 and CDR2 from the germline V gene are LNHNV and YYDKDF (reference sequence).

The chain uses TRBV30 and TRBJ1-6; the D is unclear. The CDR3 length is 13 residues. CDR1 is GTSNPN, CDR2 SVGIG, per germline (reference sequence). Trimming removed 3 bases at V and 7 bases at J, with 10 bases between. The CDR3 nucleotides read TGTGCCTGGAGAGGTCGTACCAATTCACCCCTCCACTTT. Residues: CAWRGRTNSPLHF.

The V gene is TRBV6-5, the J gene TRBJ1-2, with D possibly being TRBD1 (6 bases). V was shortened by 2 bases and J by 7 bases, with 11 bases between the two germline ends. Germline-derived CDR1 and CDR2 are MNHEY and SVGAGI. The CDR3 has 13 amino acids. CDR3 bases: TGTGCCAGCAGTTACATGGGGGCAGGTGGCTACACCTTC. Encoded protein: CASSYMGAGGYTF.

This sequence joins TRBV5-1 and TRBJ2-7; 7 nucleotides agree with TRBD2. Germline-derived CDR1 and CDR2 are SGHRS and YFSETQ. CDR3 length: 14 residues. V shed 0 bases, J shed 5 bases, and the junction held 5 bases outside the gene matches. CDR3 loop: CASSLDGGFDEQYV. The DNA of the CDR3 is TGCGCCAGCAGCTTGGACGGGGGGTTCGACGAGCAGTACGTC.

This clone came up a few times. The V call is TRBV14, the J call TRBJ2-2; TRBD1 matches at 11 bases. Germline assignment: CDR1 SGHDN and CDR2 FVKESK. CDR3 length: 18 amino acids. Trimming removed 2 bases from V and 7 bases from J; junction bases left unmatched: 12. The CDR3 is CASSQLPSRTGGYGELFF. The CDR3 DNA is TGTGCCAGCAGCCAACTTCCCTCAAGGACAGGGGGCTACGGGGAGCTGTTTTTT.

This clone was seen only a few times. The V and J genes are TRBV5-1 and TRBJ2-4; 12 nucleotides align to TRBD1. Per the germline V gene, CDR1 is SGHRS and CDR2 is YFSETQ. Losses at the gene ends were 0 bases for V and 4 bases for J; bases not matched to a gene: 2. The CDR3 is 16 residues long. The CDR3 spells CASSLEGQGAKNIQYF. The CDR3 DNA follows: TGCGCCAGCAGCTTGGAGGGACAGGGGGCAAAAAACATTCAGTACTTC.

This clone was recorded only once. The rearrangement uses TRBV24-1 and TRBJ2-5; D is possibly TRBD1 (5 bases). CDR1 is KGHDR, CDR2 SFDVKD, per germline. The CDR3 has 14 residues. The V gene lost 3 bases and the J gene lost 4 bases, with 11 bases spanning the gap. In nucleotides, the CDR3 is TGTGCCACCAGTGATCCGACAGAATTAGAGACCCAGTACTTC. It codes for CATSDPTELETQYF.

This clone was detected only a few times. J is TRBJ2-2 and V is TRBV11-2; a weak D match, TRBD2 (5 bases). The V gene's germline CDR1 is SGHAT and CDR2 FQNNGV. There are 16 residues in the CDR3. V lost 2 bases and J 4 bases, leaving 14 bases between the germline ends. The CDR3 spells CASSLNGQRATGELFF. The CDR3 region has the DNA TGTGCCAGCAGCTTAAATGGGCAGAGGGCCACCGGGGAGCTGTTTTTT.

The CDR3 region has the DNA TGTGCCAGCAGCCTTCAGGGGAACACTGAAGCTTTCTTT. As protein: CASSLQGNTEAFF. V gene TRBV9 combines with J gene TRBJ1-1, with a weak D call TRBD1 (5 bases). The CDR3 length is 13 residues. Per germline, CDR1 SGDLS and CDR2 YYNGEE. V was clipped by 4 bases and J by 1 base, with 8 bases between them.

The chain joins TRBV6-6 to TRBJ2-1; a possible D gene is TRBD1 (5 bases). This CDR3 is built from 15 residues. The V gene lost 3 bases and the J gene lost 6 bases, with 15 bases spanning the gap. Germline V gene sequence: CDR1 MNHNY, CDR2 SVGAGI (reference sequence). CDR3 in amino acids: CASSYSGRQLNEQFF. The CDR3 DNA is TGTGCCAGCAGTTATTCGGGCCGACAGCTCAATGAGCAGTTCTTC.

Written as DNA, the CDR3 is TGTGCCAGCAGCCAAGTTAAGTTCGCTGGAAACACCATATATTTT. Protein product: CASSQVKFAGNTIYF. The chain combines TRBV4-2 with TRBJ1-3, with D uncertain. The V end was cut by 1 base, the J end by 2 bases, with 9 bases between. Germline CDR1 is LGHNA and CDR2 is YNFKEQ. The CDR3 consists of 15 residues.

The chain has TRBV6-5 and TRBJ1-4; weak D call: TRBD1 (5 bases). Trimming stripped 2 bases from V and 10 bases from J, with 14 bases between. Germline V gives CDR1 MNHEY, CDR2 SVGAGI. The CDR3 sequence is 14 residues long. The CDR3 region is CASSYGTAGGKLFF. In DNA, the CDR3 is TGTGCCAGCAGTTACGGGACCGCCGGGGGAAAACTGTTTTTT.

CDR3 sequence reads: CASSRGTENTEAFF. The CDR3 region has the DNA TGTGCCAGCAGCCGCGGGACAGAAAACACTGAAGCTTTCTTT. The rearrangement uses TRBV6-2 or TRBV6-3 and TRBJ1-1; 7 nucleotides line up with TRBD1. The CDR3 sequence is 14 residues long. The germline gives CDR1 MNHEY, CDR2 SVGEGT. Trimming took 6 bases from V and 2 from J; bases not matched to a gene: 6.

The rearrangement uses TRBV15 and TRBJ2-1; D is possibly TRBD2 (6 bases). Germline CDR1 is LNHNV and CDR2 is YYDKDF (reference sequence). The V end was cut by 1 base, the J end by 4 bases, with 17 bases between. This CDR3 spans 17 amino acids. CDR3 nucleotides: TGTGCCACCAGCAGAGTCTGGGGGGTCAAGGTATACAATGAGCAGTTCTTC. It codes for CATSRVWGVKVYNEQFF.

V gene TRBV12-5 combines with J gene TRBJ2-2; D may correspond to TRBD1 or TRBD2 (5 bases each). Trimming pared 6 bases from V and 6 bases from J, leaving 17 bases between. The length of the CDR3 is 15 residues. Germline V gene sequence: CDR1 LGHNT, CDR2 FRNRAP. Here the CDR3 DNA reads TGTGCTAGTGGGACTCCGGGACGTCGGTCCGGGGAGCTGTTTTTT. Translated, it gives CASGTPGRRSGELFF. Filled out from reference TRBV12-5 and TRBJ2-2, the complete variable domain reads DARVTQTPRHKVTEMGQEVTMRCQPILGHNTVFWYRQTMMQGLELLAYFRNRAPLDDSGMPKDRFSAEMPDATLATLKIQPSEPRDSAVYFCASGTPGRRSGELFFGEGSRLTVL.

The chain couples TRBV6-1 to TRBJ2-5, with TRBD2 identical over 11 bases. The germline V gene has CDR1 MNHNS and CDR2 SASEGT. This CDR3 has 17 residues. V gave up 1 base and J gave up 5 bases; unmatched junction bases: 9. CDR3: CASSEVPLTSGVETQYF. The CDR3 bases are TGTGCCAGCAGTGAAGTTCCGTTGACTAGCGGGGTGGAGACCCAGTACTTC.

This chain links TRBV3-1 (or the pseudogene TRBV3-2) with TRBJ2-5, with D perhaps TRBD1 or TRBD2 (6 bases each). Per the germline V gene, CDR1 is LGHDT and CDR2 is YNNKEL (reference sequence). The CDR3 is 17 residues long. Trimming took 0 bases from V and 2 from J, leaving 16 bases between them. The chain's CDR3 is CASSQDFIGGRQETQYF. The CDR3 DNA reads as TGTGCCAGCAGCCAAGATTTTATTGGGGGGCGGCAAGAGACCCAGTACTTC.

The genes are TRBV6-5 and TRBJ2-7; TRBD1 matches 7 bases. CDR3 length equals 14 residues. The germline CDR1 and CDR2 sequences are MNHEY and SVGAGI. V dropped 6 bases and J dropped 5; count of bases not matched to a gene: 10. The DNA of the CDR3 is TGTGCCAGCAGGGACCGGGGACAGCGGCACGAGCAGTACGTC. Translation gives CASRDRGQRHEQYV.

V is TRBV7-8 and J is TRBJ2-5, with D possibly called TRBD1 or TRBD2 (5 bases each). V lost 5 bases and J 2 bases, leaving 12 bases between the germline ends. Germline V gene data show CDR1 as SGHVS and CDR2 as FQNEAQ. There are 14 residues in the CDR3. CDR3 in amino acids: CASSRDGAQETQYF. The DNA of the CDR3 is TGTGCCAGCAGCAGGGACGGCGCTCAAGAGACCCAGTACTTC.

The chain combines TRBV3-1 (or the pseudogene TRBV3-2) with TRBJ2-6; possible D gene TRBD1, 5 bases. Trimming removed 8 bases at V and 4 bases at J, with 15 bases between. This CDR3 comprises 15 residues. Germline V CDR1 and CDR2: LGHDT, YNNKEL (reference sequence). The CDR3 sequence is CASLQAGPGANVLTF. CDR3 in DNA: TGTGCCAGCTTACAAGCAGGGCCCGGGGCCAACGTCCTGACTTTC.